These 6 T cell receptor beta chains were sequenced from one sample in a study of cytomegalovirus exposure and HLA in healthy donors. Primers: 60 Vbeta forward and 13 Jbeta reverse. TCRdb keeps only in-frame clones here, not all; method: immunoSEQ multiplex PCR. The sample shows roughly 30,000 clones, approximately 90% of them seen only once. Sequenced sample: PBMCs. All receptors come from a boy aged 10-17 years in good health and CMV-seronegative.

This clone has only one observation. The chain combines TRBV5-1 with TRBJ2-1; 8 positions agree with TRBD2. The junction had 13 bases not matched to a gene; V was cut back by 5 bases and J by 0 bases. This CDR3 is built from 18 residues. CDR1 is SGHRS, CDR2 YFSETQ, per germline. The CDR3 nucleotides read TGCGCCAGCAGGTTCGGGGGGGGCCGCTCTAGCTCCTACAATGAGCAGTTCTTC. Translating gives CASRFGGGRSSSYNEQFF.

The chain links TRBV19 to TRBJ1-1, with D unclear. This CDR3 is built from 15 residues. Germline lookup yields CDR1 LNHDA and CDR2 SQIVND (reference sequence). V was shortened by 3 bases and J by 2 bases, with 13 bases between the two germline ends. CDR3 amino acids: CASSMVSTDNTEAFF. CDR3 nucleotide sequence: TGTGCCAGTAGTATGGTATCAACAGATAACACTGAAGCTTTCTTT.

The J gene is TRBJ2-7, the V gene TRBV7-3, with TRBD2 matching 11 bases. Trimming cost V 2 bases and J 2 bases; bases outside gene matches: 2. The CDR3 runs 15 residues. In germline, CDR1 is SGHTA, CDR2 FQGTGA. CDR3 amino acids: CASSLGTSGPYEQYF. In DNA, the CDR3 is TGTGCCAGCAGCTTAGGGACTAGCGGCCCCTACGAGCAGTACTTC.

The chain has TRBV14 and TRBJ2-4; a possible D gene is TRBD2 (6 bases). The CDR3 runs 14 residues. From germline, CDR1 is SGHDN and CDR2 FVKESK. V lost 3 bases and J lost 1, with 7 bases in between. This CDR3 is CASSHGGAKNIQYF. CDR3 nucleotides: TGTGCCAGCAGCCATGGAGGGGCCAAAAACATTCAGTACTTC.

J is TRBJ1-2 and V is TRBV5-8, with D possibly TRBD1 on 6 matching bases. Trimming removed 4 bases at V and 2 bases at J, with 9 bases between. The CDR3 is 13 amino acids. Germline CDR1 and CDR2: SGHTS and YDEGEE. CDR3 residues: CASSRDTNYGYTF. CDR3 nucleotides: TGTGCCAGCAGCCGGGACACCAACTATGGCTACACCTTC.

The rearrangement joins TRBV30 to TRBJ2-3; 7 bases are a match to TRBD1. V dropped 8 bases and J dropped 6; count of bases not matched to a gene: 11. The CDR3 is made up of 13 amino acids. Germline V gene lookup returns CDR1 GTSNPN and CDR2 SVGIG (reference sequence). The CDR3 sequence: CARSGGLYDTQYF. The CDR3 DNA sequence: TGTGCCAGATCAGGGGGTTTGTATGATACGCAGTATTTT.